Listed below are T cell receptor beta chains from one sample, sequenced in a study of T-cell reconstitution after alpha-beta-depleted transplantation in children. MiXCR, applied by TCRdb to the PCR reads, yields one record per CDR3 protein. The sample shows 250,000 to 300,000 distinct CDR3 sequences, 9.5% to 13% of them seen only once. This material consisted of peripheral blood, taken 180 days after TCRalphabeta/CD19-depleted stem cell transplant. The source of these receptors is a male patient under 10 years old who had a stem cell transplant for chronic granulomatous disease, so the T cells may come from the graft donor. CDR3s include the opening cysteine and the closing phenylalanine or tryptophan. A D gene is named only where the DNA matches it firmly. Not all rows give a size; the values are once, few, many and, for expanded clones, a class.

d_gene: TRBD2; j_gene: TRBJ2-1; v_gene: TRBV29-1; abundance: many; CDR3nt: TGCAGCGGGGAACTAGCGGGGGGGCCGGGTGAGCAGTTCTTC; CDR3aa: CSGELAGGPGEQFF
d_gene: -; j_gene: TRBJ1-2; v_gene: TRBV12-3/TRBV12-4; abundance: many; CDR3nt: TGTGCCAGCAGTCCGGGGGTTGGGGTAGGGCTCGATTATGGCTACACCTTC; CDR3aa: CASSPGVGVGLDYGYTF
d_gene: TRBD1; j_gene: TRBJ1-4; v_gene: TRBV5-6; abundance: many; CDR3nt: TGTGCCAGCAGCATTTTCCCCGGGACACAGGGGGAAAAACTGTTTTTT; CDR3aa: CASSIFPGTQGEKLFF
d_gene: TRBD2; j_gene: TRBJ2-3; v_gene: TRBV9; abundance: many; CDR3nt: TGTGCCAGCAGCGATCCGCGGGGGGATACGCAGTATTTT; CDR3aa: CASSDPRGDTQYF
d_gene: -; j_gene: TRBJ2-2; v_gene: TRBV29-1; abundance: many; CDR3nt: TGCAGCGTTGAAGAATGGAGGGACTGTCCTGTCGTAACCGGGGAGCTGTTTTTT; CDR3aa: CSVEEWRDCPVVTGELFF
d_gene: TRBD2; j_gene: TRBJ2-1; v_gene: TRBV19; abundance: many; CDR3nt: TGTGCCAGTAGTATATGGCTAGCGGGTGCCTACAATGAGCAGTTCTTC; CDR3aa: CASSIWLAGAYNEQFF
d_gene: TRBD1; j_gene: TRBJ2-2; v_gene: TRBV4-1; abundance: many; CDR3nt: TGCGCCAGCAGCCAAAGACAGGGGGCTAGCGGGGAGCTGTTTTTT; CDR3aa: CASSQRQGASGELFF
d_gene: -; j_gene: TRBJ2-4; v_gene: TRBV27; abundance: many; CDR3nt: TGTGCCAGCAGTCCACTGACCGGGACCTTGACACTAGCCAAAAACATTCAGTACTTC; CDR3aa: CASSPLTGTLTLAKNIQYF
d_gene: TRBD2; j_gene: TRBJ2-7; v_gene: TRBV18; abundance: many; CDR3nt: TGTGCCAGCTCAATGCTAGCGGGCCCCCACGAGCAGTACTTC; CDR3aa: CASSMLAGPHEQYF
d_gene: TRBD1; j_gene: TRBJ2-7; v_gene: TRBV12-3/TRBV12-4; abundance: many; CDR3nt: TGTGCCAGCAGTTCCCGAGGACAGGGGGCTATGTACGAGCAGTACTTC; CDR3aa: CASSSRGQGAMYEQYF
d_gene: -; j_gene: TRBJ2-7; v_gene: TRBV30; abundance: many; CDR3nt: TGTGCCTGGAGTGGCTTCGGGAACTACGAGCAGTACTTC; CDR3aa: CAWSGFGNYEQYF
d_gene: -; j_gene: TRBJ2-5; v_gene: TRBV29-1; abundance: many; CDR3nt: TGCAGCGTTGAATACTGGAACCAGGCCCCTTCGGCCCAGTACTTC; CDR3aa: CSVEYWNQAPSAQYF
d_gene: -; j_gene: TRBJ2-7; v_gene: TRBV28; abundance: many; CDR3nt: TGTGCCAGCAGTTTCTCTATTGGGCTGTACATCTACGAGCAGTACTTC; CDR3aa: CASSFSIGLYIYEQYF
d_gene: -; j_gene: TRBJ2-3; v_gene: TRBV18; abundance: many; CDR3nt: TGTGCCAGCTCACGGTGGGGAGATACGCAGTATTTT; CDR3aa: CASSRWGDTQYF
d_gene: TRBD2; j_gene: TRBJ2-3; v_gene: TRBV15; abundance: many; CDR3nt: TGTGCCACCAGCAGAGATCGCGGGGGGCCTATCCTTCGCGGGCAGTATTTT; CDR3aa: CATSRDRGGPILRGQYF
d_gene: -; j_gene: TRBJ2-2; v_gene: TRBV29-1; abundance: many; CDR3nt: TGCAGCCATGCGGCGAACACCGGGGAGCTGTTTTTT; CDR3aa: CSHAANTGELFF
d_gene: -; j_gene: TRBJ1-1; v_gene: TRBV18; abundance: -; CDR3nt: TGTGCCAGCTCACTAGCGGGACAAGGGAGGAAAGCTTTCTTT; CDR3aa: CASSLAGQGRKAFF
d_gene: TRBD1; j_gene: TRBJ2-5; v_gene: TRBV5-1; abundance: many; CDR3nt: TGCGCCAGCAGCTTGGGGGACAGGGAAAGAGAGACCCAGTACTTC; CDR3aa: CASSLGDRERETQYF
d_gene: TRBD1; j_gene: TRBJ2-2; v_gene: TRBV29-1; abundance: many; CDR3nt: TGCAGTCGGGACAGGGGGAATACCGGGGAGCTGTTTTTT; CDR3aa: CSRDRGNTGELFF
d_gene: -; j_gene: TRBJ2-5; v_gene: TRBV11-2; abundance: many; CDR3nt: TGTGCCAGCAGCACGGGACTCCCTGAGACCCAGTACTTC; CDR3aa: CASSTGLPETQYF
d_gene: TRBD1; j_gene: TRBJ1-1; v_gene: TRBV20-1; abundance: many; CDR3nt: TGCAGTGCTGATTCCCGGGACAGGGGGAACACTGAAGCTTTCTTT; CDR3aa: CSADSRDRGNTEAFF
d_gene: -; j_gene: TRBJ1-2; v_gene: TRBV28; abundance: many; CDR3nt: TGTGCCAGCAGTGCCCACCAGCCCCTTTGCTACACCTTC; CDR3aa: CASSAHQPLCYTF
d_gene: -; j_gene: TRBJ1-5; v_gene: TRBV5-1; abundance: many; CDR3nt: TGCGCCAGCAGCACTGGCCCGCCGAATAGCAATCAGCCCCAGCATTTT; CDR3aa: CASSTGPPNSNQPQHF
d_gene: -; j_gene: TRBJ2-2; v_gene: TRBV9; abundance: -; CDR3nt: TGTGTCAGCAGCGTAGGGCTTTGCGGGGCTGGGGAGCTGTTTTTT; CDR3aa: CVSSVGLCGAGELFF
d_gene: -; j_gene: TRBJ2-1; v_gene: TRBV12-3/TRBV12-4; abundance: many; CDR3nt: TGTGCCAGCAGTTTATTTGGGGGGCCAACCTACAATGAGCAGTTCTTC; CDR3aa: CASSLFGGPTYNEQFF
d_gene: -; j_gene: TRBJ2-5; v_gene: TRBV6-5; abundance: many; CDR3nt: TGTGCCAGCAGTTACGTCGTCGGAGAGACCCAGTACTTC; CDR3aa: CASSYVVGETQYF
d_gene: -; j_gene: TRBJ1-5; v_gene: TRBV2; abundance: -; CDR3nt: TGTGCCAGCAGTGAAGAAGGGAATCAGCCCCAGCATTTT; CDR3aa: CASSEEGNQPQHF
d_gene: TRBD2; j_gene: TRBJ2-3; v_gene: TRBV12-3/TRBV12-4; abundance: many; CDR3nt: TGTGCCAGCAGTCCCAGACTAGCGGTTAGCACAGATACGCAGTATTTT; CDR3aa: CASSPRLAVSTDTQYF
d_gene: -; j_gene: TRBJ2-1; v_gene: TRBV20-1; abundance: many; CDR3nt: TGCAGTGCTAGAGATTACGGGGGGCCGACTTACAATGAGCAGTTCTTC; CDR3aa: CSARDYGGPTYNEQFF
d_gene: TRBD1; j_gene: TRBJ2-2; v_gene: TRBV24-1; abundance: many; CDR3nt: TGTGCCACCAGTGATCCCACGACAGGGCGGGCCGGGGAGCTGTTTTTT; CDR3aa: CATSDPTTGRAGELFF
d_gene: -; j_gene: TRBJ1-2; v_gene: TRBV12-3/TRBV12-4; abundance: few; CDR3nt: TGTGCCAGCAGTTTAGCAGGCGGATGGGGCTACACCTTC; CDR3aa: CASSLAGGWGYTF
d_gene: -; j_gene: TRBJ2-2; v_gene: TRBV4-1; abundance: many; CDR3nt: TGCGCCAGCAGCCAAGATCTCCGACAGGGAGGTGGGACCGGGGAGCTGTTTTTT; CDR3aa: CASSQDLRQGGGTGELFF
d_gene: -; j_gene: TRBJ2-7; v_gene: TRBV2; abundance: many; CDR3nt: TGTGCCACCATTCCGACAGGGTTAGCGGAACAGTACTTC; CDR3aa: CATIPTGLAEQYF
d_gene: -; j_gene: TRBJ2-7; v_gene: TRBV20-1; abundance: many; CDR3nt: TGCAGTGCTACCCGGGACGGAGCCTACGAGCAGTACTTC; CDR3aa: CSATRDGAYEQYF
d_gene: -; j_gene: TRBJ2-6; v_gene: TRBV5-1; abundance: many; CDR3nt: TGCGCCAGCAGTGGGGGTTCTGGGGCCAACGTCCTGACTTTC; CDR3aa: CASSGGSGANVLTF
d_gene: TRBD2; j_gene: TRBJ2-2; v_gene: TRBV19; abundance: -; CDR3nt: TGTGCCAGTAGTGAAGGGCTAGCGGGGTTGAACACCGGGGAGCTGTTTTTT; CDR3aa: CASSEGLAGLNTGELFF
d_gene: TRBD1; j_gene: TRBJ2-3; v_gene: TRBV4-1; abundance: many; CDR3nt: TGCGCCAGCAGTGGAGGGACAGGGCAAGATACGCAGTATTTT; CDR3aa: CASSGGTGQDTQYF
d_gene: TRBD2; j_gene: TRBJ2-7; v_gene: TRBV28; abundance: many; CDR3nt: TGTGCCAGCAGTTCCGTTAAGACTAGCGTCACCTACGAGCAGTACTTC; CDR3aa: CASSSVKTSVTYEQYF
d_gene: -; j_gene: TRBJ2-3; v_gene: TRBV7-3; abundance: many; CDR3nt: TGTGCCAGCAGTCTAACGAGTCTTCTCACAGATACGCAGTATTTT; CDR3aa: CASSLTSLLTDTQYF
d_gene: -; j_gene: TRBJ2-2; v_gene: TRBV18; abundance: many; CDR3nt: TGTGCCAGCTCACTGCCCCAGACCCTACTGAACACCGGGGAGCTGTTTTTT; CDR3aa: CASSLPQTLLNTGELFF
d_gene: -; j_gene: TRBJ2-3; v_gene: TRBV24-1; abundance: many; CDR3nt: TGTGCCACCAGTGGTTCAGAACGGGACACCACAGATACGCAGTATTTT; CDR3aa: CATSGSERDTTDTQYF
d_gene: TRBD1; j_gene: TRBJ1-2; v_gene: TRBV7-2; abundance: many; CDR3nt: TGTGCCAGCAGCAAACAGGGGAATAACTATGGCTACACCTTC; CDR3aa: CASSKQGNNYGYTF
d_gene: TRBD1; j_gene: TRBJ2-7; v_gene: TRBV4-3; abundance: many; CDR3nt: TGCGCCAGCAGCCAAGAAGTACACAGGGGCTCCTACGAGCAGTACTTC; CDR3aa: CASSQEVHRGSYEQYF
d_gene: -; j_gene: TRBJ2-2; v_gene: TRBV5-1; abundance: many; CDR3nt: TGCGCCAGCAGCTTGGAACTGGGGGCGAACACCGGGGAGCTGTTTTTT; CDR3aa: CASSLELGANTGELFF
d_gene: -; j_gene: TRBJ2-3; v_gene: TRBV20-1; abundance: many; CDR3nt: TGCAGTGCTAGTGCAGGGGAGGGACGACTAGGCACAGATACGCAGTATTTT; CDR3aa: CSASAGEGRLGTDTQYF
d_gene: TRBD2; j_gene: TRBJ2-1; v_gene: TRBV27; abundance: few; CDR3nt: TGTGCCAGCACCGGGACTAGCGGGGGCAATGAGCAGTTCTTC; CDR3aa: CASTGTSGGNEQFF
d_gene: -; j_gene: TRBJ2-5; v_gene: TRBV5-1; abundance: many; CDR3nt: TGCGCCAGCAGCTTATCCCAAGAGACCCAGTACTTC; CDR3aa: CASSLSQETQYF
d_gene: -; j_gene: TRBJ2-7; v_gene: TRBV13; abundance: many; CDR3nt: TGTGCCAGCAGCTATAAAAACCGGGGCTCCTACGAGCAGTACTTC; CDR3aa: CASSYKNRGSYEQYF
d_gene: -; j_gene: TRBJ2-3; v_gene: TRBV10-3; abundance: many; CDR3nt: TGTGCCATCAGTGAGCCGATACCCCGCCGGGAACCAGCCAGAACTAGCACAGATACGCAGTATTTT; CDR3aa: CAISEPIPRREPARTSTDTQYF
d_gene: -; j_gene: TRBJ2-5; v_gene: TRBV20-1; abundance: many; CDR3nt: TGCAGTGCTAAACATTGGGACGTACAAGAGACCCAGTACTTC; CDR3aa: CSAKHWDVQETQYF
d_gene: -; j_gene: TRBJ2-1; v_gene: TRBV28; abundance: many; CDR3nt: TGTGCCAGCAGTGCCCTGACCCCACGCTCCTACAATGAGCAGTTCTTC; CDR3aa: CASSALTPRSYNEQFF
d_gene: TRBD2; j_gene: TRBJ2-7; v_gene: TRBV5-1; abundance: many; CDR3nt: TGCGCCAGCAGCTTGGCGCGACCCTTGGGACTAGCGGATGACTACGAGCAGTACTTC; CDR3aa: CASSLARPLGLADDYEQYF
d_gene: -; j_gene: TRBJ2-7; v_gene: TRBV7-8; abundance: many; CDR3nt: TGTGCCAGCAGCCTCTTCTGGGGATACTTAGGAAACGAGCAGTACTTC; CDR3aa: CASSLFWGYLGNEQYF
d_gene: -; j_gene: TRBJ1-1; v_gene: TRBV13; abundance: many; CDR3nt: TGTGCCAGCAGCTTACAGGACGCCACAGGGCGGGCGAACACTGAAGCTTTCTTT; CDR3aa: CASSLQDATGRANTEAFF
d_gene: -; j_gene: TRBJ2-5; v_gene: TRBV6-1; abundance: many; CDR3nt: TGTGCCAGCAAGGGTGGAGTCGTCGAGACCCAGTACTTC; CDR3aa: CASKGGVVETQYF
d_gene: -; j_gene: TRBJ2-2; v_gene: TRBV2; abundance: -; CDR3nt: TGTGCCAGCAGTGAACGTATGGCTAACACCGGGGAGCTGTTTTTT; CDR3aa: CASSERMANTGELFF
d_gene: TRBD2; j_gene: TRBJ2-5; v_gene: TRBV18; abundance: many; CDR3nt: TGTGCCAGCTCACCCGGACTAGCGGGAGAAGGAGGAGAGACCCAGTACTTC; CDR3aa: CASSPGLAGEGGETQYF
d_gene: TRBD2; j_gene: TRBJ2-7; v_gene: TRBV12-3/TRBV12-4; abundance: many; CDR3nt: TGTGCCAGCAGTCCCCTGGGATCGGGGGGGCCGGGCGAGCAGTACTTC; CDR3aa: CASSPLGSGGPGEQYF
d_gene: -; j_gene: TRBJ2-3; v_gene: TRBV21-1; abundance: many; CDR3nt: TGTGCCAGGCTAATGACTAGCGGGGACGACACAGATACGCAGTATTTT; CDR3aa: CARLMTSGDDTDTQYF
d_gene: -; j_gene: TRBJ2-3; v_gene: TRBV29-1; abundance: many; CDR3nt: TGCAGCGTTGAAGATTTCACAGATACGCAGTATTTT; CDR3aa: CSVEDFTDTQYF